A selection of T cell receptor beta chains follows, all from one sample in a study of response to subunit inactivated influenza vaccine. TCRdb re-derived calls from the RT-PCR reads in MiXCR, one entry per CDR3 protein. The sample lists 560,000 or so distinct CDR3 sequences; 7.5% to 8.5% were seen once. The source material was PBMCs from blood, sampled roughly 24 months after vaccination. The receptors were gathered from a man aged 50-75 years who received an inactivated influenza vaccine. Each CDR3 is given with its conserved first and last residue. The D gene is left open where the match is weak. The listing skips clone size in some rows; elsewhere it reads once, few, many or a size class.

clone_size: .
d_call: .
j_call: TRBJ1-1
v_call: TRBV5-6
cdr3_aa: CASSPMGRNTEAFF
cdr3_nt: TGTGCCAGCAGCCCCATGGGGCGGAACACTGAAGCTTTCTTT

clone_size: many
d_call: .
j_call: TRBJ2-5
v_call: TRBV12-3/TRBV12-4
cdr3_aa: CASSLRLARETQYF
cdr3_nt: TGTGCCAGCAGTTTGCGCCTAGCGCGGGAGACCCAGTACTTC

clone_size: few
d_call: .
j_call: TRBJ2-5
v_call: TRBV12-3/TRBV12-4
cdr3_aa: CASSLERPGGSQETQYF
cdr3_nt: TGTGCCAGCAGTTTAGAACGTCCAGGAGGGTCCCAAGAGACCCAGTACTTC

clone_size: .
d_call: .
j_call: TRBJ2-7
v_call: TRBV28
cdr3_aa: CASVDRSKTYEQYF
cdr3_nt: TGTGCCAGTGTTGATCGGAGCAAAACCTACGAGCAGTACTTC

clone_size: .
d_call: TRBD1
j_call: TRBJ2-6
v_call: TRBV2
cdr3_aa: CASRETGVGTNVLTF
cdr3_nt: TGTGCCAGCAGGGAAACAGGGGTTGGGACCAACGTCCTGACTTTC

clone_size: .
d_call: .
j_call: TRBJ2-2
v_call: TRBV7-6
cdr3_aa: CASSRGTPNTGELFF
cdr3_nt: TGTGCCAGCAGCCGAGGGACACCGAACACCGGGGAGCTGTTTTTT

clone_size: many
d_call: .
j_call: TRBJ1-1
v_call: TRBV20-1
cdr3_aa: CSARDISLNTEAFF
cdr3_nt: TGCAGTGCCAGGGACATTTCCCTTAACACTGAAGCTTTCTTT

clone_size: few
d_call: TRBD2
j_call: TRBJ2-4
v_call: TRBV11-2
cdr3_aa: CASSLVAGGTKNIQYF
cdr3_nt: TGTGCCAGCAGCTTAGTAGCGGGGGGGACCAAAAACATTCAGTACTTC

clone_size: few
d_call: .
j_call: TRBJ2-3
v_call: TRBV5-6
cdr3_aa: CASSLFSVADTQYF
cdr3_nt: TGTGCCAGCAGCTTGTTTTCGGTAGCAGATACGCAGTATTTT

clone_size: few
d_call: .
j_call: TRBJ1-6
v_call: TRBV7-6
cdr3_aa: CASSLGNRALGSPLHF
cdr3_nt: TGTGCCAGCAGCTTGGGTAACAGGGCACTAGGTTCACCCCTCCACTTT

clone_size: .
d_call: .
j_call: TRBJ2-5
v_call: TRBV2
cdr3_aa: CASSRMRLRQETQYF
cdr3_nt: TGTGCCAGCAGTCGAATGAGACTTCGACAAGAGACCCAGTACTTC

clone_size: .
d_call: TRBD1
j_call: TRBJ1-6
v_call: TRBV7-8
cdr3_aa: CASSARTGRVLHF
cdr3_nt: TGTGCCAGCAGCGCAAGGACAGGACGGGTCCTCCACTTT

clone_size: .
d_call: TRBD1
j_call: TRBJ2-7
v_call: TRBV5-4
cdr3_aa: CASNTQGAYEQYF
cdr3_nt: TGTGCCAGCAACACACAGGGGGCATACGAGCAGTACTTC

clone_size: .
d_call: .
j_call: TRBJ2-5
v_call: TRBV10-3
cdr3_aa: CAISDLGGTQYF
cdr3_nt: TGTGCCATCAGTGACCTGGGGGGGACCCAGTACTTC

clone_size: few
d_call: .
j_call: TRBJ1-2
v_call: TRBV9
cdr3_aa: CASSVDYAANYGYTF
cdr3_nt: TGTGCCAGCAGCGTAGATTACGCAGCTAACTATGGCTACACCTTC

clone_size: .
d_call: .
j_call: TRBJ2-1
v_call: TRBV5-1
cdr3_aa: CASSYETRGYNEQFF
cdr3_nt: TGCGCCAGCAGCTACGAAACCAGGGGCTACAATGAGCAGTTCTTC

clone_size: few
d_call: TRBD1
j_call: TRBJ2-7
v_call: TRBV28
cdr3_aa: CASSRARTGYSYEQYF
cdr3_nt: TGTGCCAGCAGTAGAGCGCGGACAGGGTATTCCTACGAGCAGTACTTC

clone_size: few
d_call: .
j_call: TRBJ2-3
v_call: TRBV11-2
cdr3_aa: CASTLQPEGSFITDTQYF
cdr3_nt: TGTGCCAGCACACTTCAACCCGAGGGGTCCTTCATCACAGATACGCAGTATTTT

clone_size: few
d_call: TRBD1
j_call: TRBJ1-4
v_call: TRBV5-1
cdr3_aa: CASSLPGTGDEKLFF
cdr3_nt: TGCGCCAGCAGTCTTCCCGGGACAGGGGACGAAAAACTGTTTTTT

clone_size: many
d_call: TRBD1
j_call: TRBJ2-1
v_call: TRBV12-3/TRBV12-4
cdr3_aa: CASSRRQGYEQFF
cdr3_nt: TGTGCCAGCAGTAGACGACAGGGGTATGAGCAGTTCTTC

clone_size: many
d_call: .
j_call: TRBJ2-4
v_call: TRBV15
cdr3_aa: CATSRGWGQNIQYF
cdr3_nt: TGTGCCACCAGCAGAGGTTGGGGTCAAAACATTCAGTACTTC

clone_size: .
d_call: .
j_call: TRBJ1-5
v_call: TRBV27
cdr3_aa: CASSSPGEPQHF
cdr3_nt: TGTGCCAGCAGTTCCCCGGGGGAGCCCCAGCATTTT

clone_size: few
d_call: .
j_call: TRBJ1-1
v_call: TRBV11-2
cdr3_aa: CASSFNTGTEAFF
cdr3_nt: TGTGCCAGCAGCTTTAACACGGGCACTGAAGCTTTCTTT

clone_size: many
d_call: .
j_call: TRBJ2-3
v_call: TRBV29-1
cdr3_aa: CSVQVPDTQYF
cdr3_nt: TGCAGCGTTCAGGTTCCAGATACGCAGTATTTT

clone_size: many
d_call: .
j_call: TRBJ2-7
v_call: TRBV7-2
cdr3_aa: CASSFQGPGAGEQYF
cdr3_nt: TGTGCCAGCAGCTTCCAAGGGCCAGGGGCGGGCGAGCAGTACTTC

clone_size: .
d_call: .
j_call: TRBJ2-5
v_call: TRBV5-1
cdr3_aa: CASSFSLRGRFQETQYF
cdr3_nt: TGCGCCAGCAGCTTTAGCCTCAGAGGACGGTTCCAAGAGACCCAGTACTTC

clone_size: many
d_call: .
j_call: TRBJ2-7
v_call: TRBV16
cdr3_aa: CASSQDSNEQYF
cdr3_nt: TGTGCCAGCAGCCAAGATAGCAACGAGCAGTACTTC

clone_size: few
d_call: TRBD2
j_call: TRBJ2-1
v_call: TRBV12-3/TRBV12-4
cdr3_aa: CASSPSSGTSGGSYNEQFF
cdr3_nt: TGTGCCAGCAGCCCATCCTCCGGGACTAGCGGGGGTTCCTACAATGAGCAGTTCTTC

clone_size: .
d_call: TRBD2
j_call: TRBJ2-1
v_call: TRBV7-9
cdr3_aa: CASRNLAGGSNEQFF
cdr3_nt: TGTGCCAGCAGGAACCTAGCGGGAGGGAGTAATGAGCAGTTCTTC

clone_size: .
d_call: TRBD1
j_call: TRBJ2-7
v_call: TRBV4-2
cdr3_aa: CASSQAGQGNEQYF
cdr3_nt: TGTGCCAGCAGCCAAGCGGGACAGGGAAACGAGCAGTACTTC

clone_size: many
d_call: TRBD1
j_call: TRBJ2-7
v_call: TRBV20-1
cdr3_aa: CSATGQGFAYEQYF
cdr3_nt: TGCAGTGCTACTGGACAGGGGTTCGCCTACGAGCAGTACTTC

clone_size: .
d_call: .
j_call: TRBJ2-7
v_call: TRBV20-1
cdr3_aa: CSARDRGGARSSYEQYF
cdr3_nt: TGCAGTGCTAGAGATCGAGGCGGGGCCAGGAGCTCCTACGAGCAGTACTTC

clone_size: few
d_call: .
j_call: TRBJ2-7
v_call: TRBV9
cdr3_aa: CASSVPPGEYEQYF
cdr3_nt: TGTGCCAGCAGCGTACCCCCAGGGGAGTACGAGCAGTACTTC

clone_size: few
d_call: .
j_call: TRBJ1-4
v_call: TRBV4-2
cdr3_aa: CASSPRGTNEKLFF
cdr3_nt: TGTGCCAGCAGCCCCAGGGGCACTAATGAAAAACTGTTTTTT

clone_size: many
d_call: .
j_call: TRBJ2-3
v_call: TRBV20-1
cdr3_aa: CSARYQGGDTQYF
cdr3_nt: TGCAGTGCTAGATACCAGGGGGGAGATACGCAGTATTTT

clone_size: many
d_call: TRBD1
j_call: TRBJ1-6
v_call: TRBV3-1
cdr3_aa: CASSQSSARTGNSPLHF
cdr3_nt: TGTGCCAGCAGCCAGTCCTCCGCTAGGACAGGTAATTCACCCCTCCACTTT

clone_size: few
d_call: .
j_call: TRBJ2-1
v_call: TRBV4-1
cdr3_aa: CASSQDRTYNEQFF
cdr3_nt: TGCGCCAGCAGCCAAGACAGAACATACAATGAGCAGTTCTTC

clone_size: .
d_call: .
j_call: TRBJ1-2
v_call: TRBV12-3/TRBV12-4
cdr3_aa: CASSLWGADYGYTF
cdr3_nt: TGTGCCAGCAGTTTATGGGGCGCGGACTATGGCTACACCTTC

clone_size: few
d_call: TRBD2
j_call: TRBJ2-7
v_call: TRBV4-2
cdr3_aa: CASSQDEGLVFEQYF
cdr3_nt: TGTGCCAGCAGCCAAGATGAGGGACTAGTATTCGAGCAGTACTTC

clone_size: many
d_call: .
j_call: TRBJ1-5
v_call: TRBV4-1
cdr3_aa: CASSQGGQSNQPQHF
cdr3_nt: TGCGCCAGCAGCCAAGGCGGACAGTCCAATCAGCCCCAGCATTTT